This T cell receptor (beta chain) derives from a study of human T cells and chemical hapten exposure. Study-wide context: Largely, small differences in pooled library volume made per-sample TCR yields vary. Study outcomes and limitations: No alteration of TCRs above 1 in 1000 frequency was seen with DPC sensitization.

This clonotype was detected a few times. Its antigen is currently unknown. In germline, CDR1 is SGHRS, CDR2 YFSETQ. CDR3 length: 14 residues. V was shortened by 4 bases and J by 0 bases, with 11 bases between the two germline ends. Regarding time point: healthy volunteer bleed at 6 weeks. The authors' total RNA extraction used unfractionated whole blood. TCRdb reanalysed the RACE reads using MiXCR and keeps one entry per CDR3 protein. The data contain some 81,000 distinct CDR3 sequences, about 8.6% of them singletons. The sequenced sample consisted of whole blood. The receptor's source is a female donor in good health. Some clones in this sample may be carry-over from other donors' samples. V gene TRBV5-1 combines with J gene TRBJ2-7; the D gene is possibly TRBD1 (5 bases). The CDR3 sequence: CASSPRQLSYEQYF. The DNA for the CDR3 is TGCGCCAGCAGCCCAAGACAGCTCTCCTACGAGCAGTACTTC.